This passage covers 3 T cell receptor beta chains from one sample sequenced in a study of cytomegalovirus exposure and HLA in healthy donors. Researchers ran the PCR with 60 Vbeta and 13 Jbeta primers. Sequencing used immunoSEQ multiplex PCR; TCRdb keeps in-frame clones, though not all of them. The sample lists 140,000 or so clones, around 59% seen once, with less than 2% in the top ten. The sample consisted of PBMCs. The receptor set was obtained from a male donor in good health and CMV-seronegative.

CDR3 region: CASRSAGAYGFVAEAFF. CDR3 bases: TGTGCCAGCAGGAGTGCGGGGGCGTATGGTTTCGTCGCTGAAGCTTTCTTT. The gene calls are TRBV5-6 and TRBJ1-1; maybe TRBD1 (6 bases). Trimming cost V 5 bases and J 6 bases, with 26 bases left between them. The CDR3 is 17 residues long. Germline loops: CDR1 SGHDT, CDR2 YYEEEE.

The rearrangement joins TRBV7-3 to TRBJ2-5; 8 bases line up with TRBD2. Germline V gene lookup returns CDR1 SGHTA and CDR2 FQGTGA. J was trimmed by 2 bases and V by 2 bases; bases with no gene match: 7. This CDR3 contains 16 residues. Here the CDR3 DNA reads TGTGCCAGCAGCTTACTGGGGGGACTAGATCAAGAGACCCAGTACTTC. Protein: CASSLLGGLDQETQYF.

The chain carries TRBV7-3 and TRBJ2-6; weak D call: TRBD1 (6 bases). The germline gives CDR1 SGHTA, CDR2 FQGTGA. Trimming left V 4 bases short and J 0 bases short, with 10 bases between. CDR3 length: 16 amino acids. CDR3 in DNA: TGTGCCAGCAGCTACCGGGACACCTCTGGGGCCAACGTCCTGACTTTC. The encoded protein is CASSYRDTSGANVLTF.